This T cell receptor (beta chain) came from a study of blood T cell repertoires in COVID-19. About the research overall: Donors in the United States, Italy and Spain gave samples during acute or convalescent COVID-19. Sample material is recorded as cDNA or gDNA derived from T cells, B-cell-depleted T cells, or PBMCs.

As originally analysed: Amplification of reference gene primers provided the estimated nucleated cell counts. This table comes from immunoSEQ multiplex PCR, and its TCRdb copy is limited to in-frame clones, with some not included. From that table come the V and J calls and clone size; the DNA was used to work out D and trimming. The sample lists around 70,000 clones, around 83% occurring once. V was clipped by 3 bases and J by 1 base; unmatched bases: 3. The CDR3 loop spans 15 amino acids. Germline assignment: CDR1 MDHEN and CDR2 SYDVKM. The chain is built from TRBV28 and TRBJ2-4, with TRBD2 matching over 7 bases. The specimen sequenced was peripheral blood. The sequence was obtained from a man older than 75 with acute or convalescent COVID-19. As DNA, the CDR3 is TGTGCCAGCAGTTTGGGAGGGACGGCCAAAAACATTCAGTACTTC. It yields the protein CASSLGGTAKNIQYF.